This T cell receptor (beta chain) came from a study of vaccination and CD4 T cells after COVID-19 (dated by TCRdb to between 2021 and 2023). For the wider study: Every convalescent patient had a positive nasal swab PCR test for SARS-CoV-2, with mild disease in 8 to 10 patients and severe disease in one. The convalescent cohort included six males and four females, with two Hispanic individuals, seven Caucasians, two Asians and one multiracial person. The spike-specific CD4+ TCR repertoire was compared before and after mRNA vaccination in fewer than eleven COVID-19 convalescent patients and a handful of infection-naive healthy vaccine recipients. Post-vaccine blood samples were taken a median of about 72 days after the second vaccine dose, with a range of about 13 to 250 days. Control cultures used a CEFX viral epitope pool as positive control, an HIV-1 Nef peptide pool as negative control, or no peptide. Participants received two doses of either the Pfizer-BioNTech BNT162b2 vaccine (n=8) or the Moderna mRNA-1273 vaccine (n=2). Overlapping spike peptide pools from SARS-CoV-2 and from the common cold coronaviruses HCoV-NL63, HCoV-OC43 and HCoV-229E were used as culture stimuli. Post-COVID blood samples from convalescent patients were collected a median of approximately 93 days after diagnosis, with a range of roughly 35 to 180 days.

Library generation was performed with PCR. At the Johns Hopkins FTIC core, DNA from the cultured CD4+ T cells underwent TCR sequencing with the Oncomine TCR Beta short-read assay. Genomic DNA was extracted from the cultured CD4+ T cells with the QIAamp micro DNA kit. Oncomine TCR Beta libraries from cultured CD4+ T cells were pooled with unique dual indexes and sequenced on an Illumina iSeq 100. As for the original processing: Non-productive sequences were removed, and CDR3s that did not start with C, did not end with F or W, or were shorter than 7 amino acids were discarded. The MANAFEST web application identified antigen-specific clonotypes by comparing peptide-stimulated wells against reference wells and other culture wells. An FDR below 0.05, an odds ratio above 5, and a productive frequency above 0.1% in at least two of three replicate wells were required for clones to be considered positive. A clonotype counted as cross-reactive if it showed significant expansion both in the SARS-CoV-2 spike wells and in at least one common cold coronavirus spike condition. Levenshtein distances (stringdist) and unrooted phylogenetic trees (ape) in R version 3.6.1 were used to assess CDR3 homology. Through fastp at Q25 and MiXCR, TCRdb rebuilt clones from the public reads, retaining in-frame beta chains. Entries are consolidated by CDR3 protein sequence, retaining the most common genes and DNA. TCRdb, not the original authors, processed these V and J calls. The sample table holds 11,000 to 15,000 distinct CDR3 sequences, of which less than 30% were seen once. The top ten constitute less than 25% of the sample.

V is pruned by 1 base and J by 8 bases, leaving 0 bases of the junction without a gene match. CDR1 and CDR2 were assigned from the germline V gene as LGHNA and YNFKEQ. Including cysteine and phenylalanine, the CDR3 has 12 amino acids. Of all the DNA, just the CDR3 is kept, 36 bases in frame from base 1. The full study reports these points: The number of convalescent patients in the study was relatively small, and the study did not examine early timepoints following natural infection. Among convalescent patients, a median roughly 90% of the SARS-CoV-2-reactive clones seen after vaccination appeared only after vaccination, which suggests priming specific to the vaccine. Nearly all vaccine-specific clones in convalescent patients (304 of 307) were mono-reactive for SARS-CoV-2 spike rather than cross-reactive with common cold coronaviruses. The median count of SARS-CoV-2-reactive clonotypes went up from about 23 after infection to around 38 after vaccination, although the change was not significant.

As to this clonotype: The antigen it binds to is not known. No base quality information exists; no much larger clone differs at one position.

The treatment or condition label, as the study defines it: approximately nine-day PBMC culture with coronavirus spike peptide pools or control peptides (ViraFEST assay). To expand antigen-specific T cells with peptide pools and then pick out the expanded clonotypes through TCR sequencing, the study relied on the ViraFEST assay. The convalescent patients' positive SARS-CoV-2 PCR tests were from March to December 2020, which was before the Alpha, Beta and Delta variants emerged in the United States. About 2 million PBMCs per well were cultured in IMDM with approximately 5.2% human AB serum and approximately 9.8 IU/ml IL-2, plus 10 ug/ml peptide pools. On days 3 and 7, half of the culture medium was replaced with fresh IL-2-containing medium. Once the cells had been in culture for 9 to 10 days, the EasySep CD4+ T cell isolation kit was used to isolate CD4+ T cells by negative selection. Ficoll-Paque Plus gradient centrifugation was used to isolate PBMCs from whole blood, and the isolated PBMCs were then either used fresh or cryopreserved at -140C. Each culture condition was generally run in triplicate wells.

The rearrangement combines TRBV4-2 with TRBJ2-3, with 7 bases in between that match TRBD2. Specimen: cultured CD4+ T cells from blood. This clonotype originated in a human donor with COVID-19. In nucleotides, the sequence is TGTGCCAGCAGCCAAGCGGGGGGTACGCAGTATTTT. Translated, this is CASSQAGGTQYF.